Many counts were recorded for the clone carrying this T cell receptor (beta chain). The antigen remains unidentified. The germline V gene encodes CDR1 SEHNR and CDR2 FQNEAQ (reference sequence). There are 12 residues in the CDR3. Trimming stripped 4 bases from V and 5 bases from J, with 7 bases between. The data were obtained in a study of early T cells in non-severe SARS-CoV-2 infection. Overall study context: Sequencing of bulk RNA from unsorted whole blood was done, without chain pairing. Study observations and caveats: Anti-spike CD8 specificities were favored by VDJdb matching, whose results missed private and CD4 specificities.

cDNA molecules, individually, were tagged with unique molecular identifiers. One entry per CDR3 protein results from TCRdb running MiXCR on the 5' RACE reads. Seen here are about 72,000 distinct CDR3 sequences, 9.5% to 13% observed once, and the top ten hold around 8%. Sample: whole blood, taken at baseline. The TCR originated in an adult who was a healthcare worker with PCR-confirmed SARS-CoV-2 infection or an uninfected control (not recorded which). V and J are TRBV7-9 and TRBJ2-3, with D possibly matching TRBD1 (5 bases). Here the CDR3 DNA reads TGTGCCAGCAGCTCTACAGGAGATACGCAGTATTTT. Translated, it gives CASSSTGDTQYF.